One sample yielded the 14 T cell receptor beta chains listed below, sequenced in a study of immunodeficiency (dated by TCRdb to 2018 to 2020). The library came from the immunoSEQ multiplex PCR assay. TCRdb took this table from immuneACCESS and kept in-frame rearrangements with V and J called. Such tables lack part of the clones; where checked against another copy, unresolved V genes explain under half of the gap, and the rest is unexplained. The sample includes approximately 4,000 clones, with around nine tenths observed a single time. Of the sample, about 4.5% is held by the ten largest clones. Source material: CD4+ T cells from blood. Source of these receptors: a human donor in good health.

This clone appeared a few times. The chain's CDR3 is CASSSGLAGVSETQYF. The CDR3 coding sequence is TGTGCCAGCAGTTCAGGACTAGCGGGAGTTTCGGAGACCCAGTACTTC. The chain uses TRBV2 and TRBJ2-5; 13 nucleotides match TRBD2. The CDR3 runs to 16 residues. J was trimmed by 5 bases and V by 5 bases; bases with no gene match: 8. Per germline, CDR1 SNHLY and CDR2 FYNNEI.

This clone showed up just once. This chain links TRBV5-1 with TRBJ2-6; D may match TRBD1 or TRBD2 (5 bases each). The CDR3 is 17 residues long. V lost 1 base and J 0 bases, leaving 11 bases between the germline ends. CDR1 and CDR2 from the germline V gene are SGHRS and YFSETQ. The CDR3 sequence is CASSLWGPPSGANVLTF. The CDR3 DNA is TGCGCCAGCAGCTTGTGGGGACCCCCCTCTGGGGCCAACGTCCTGACTTTC.

The chain couples TRBV5-4 to TRBJ1-4; D unresolved. V was pared by 5 bases and J by 4 bases, with 15 bases between. Germline-derived CDR1 and CDR2 are SGHNT and YYREEE (reference sequence). CDR3 length: 15 amino acids. CDR3 coding DNA: TGTGCCAGCAGTTCCTCTCAGGTTTATAATGAAAAACTGTTTTTT. Translating gives CASSSSQVYNEKLFF.

CDR3 amino acids: CASSLRPSGSGSSYNEQFF. CDR3 nucleotide sequence: TGTGCCAGCTCACTTAGGCCGTCGGGCAGCGGGAGCTCCTACAATGAGCAGTTCTTC. The chain carries TRBV18 and TRBJ2-1, with TRBD2 identical over 8 bases. V shed 4 bases and J 0 bases; nucleotides not matched to a gene: 14. The CDR3 consists of 19 residues. Germline loops: CDR1 KGHSH, CDR2 LQKENI.

This chain uses TRBV2 with TRBJ1-1, with D perhaps TRBD1 (6 bases). The germline gives CDR1 SNHLY, CDR2 FYNNEI. Trimming removed 7 bases from V and 6 bases from J, with 18 bases in between. This CDR3 is 14 amino acids long. The CDR3 DNA follows: TGTGCCAGCAAAACCCAGGGGATAAGGGCTGAAGCTTTCTTT. This translates into CASKTQGIRAEAFF. The full variable domain, rest sourced from reference TRBV2 and TRBJ1-1, is EPEVTQTPSHQVTQMGQEVILRCVPISNHLYFYWYRQILGQKVEFLVSFYNNEISEKSEIFDDQFSVERPDGSNFTLKIRSTKLEDSAMYFCASKTQGIRAEAFFGQGTRLTVV.

V and J are TRBV9 and TRBJ2-3, with 11 bases lining up with TRBD2. Per germline, CDR1 SGDLS and CDR2 YYNGEE. CDR3 size: 18 residues. V lost 0 bases, J lost 10 bases, and 16 bases stayed unmatched. The CDR3 sequence: CASSVATSSGGYMDAQYF. CDR3 DNA sequence: TGTGCCAGCAGCGTAGCTACTTCTAGCGGGGGGTACATGGATGCGCAGTATTTT. Full variable domain (rest looked up from reference TRBV9 and TRBJ2-3): DSGVTQTPKHLITATGQRVTLRCSPRSGDLSVYWYQQSLDQGLQFLIQYYNGEERAKGNILERFSAQQFPDLHSELNLSSLELGDSALYFCASSVATSSGGYMDAQYFGPGTRLTVL.

The chain carries TRBV28 and TRBJ1-5, with 11 bases that match TRBD1. The CDR3 consists of 15 residues. V lost 6 bases to trimming and J lost 5 bases; unmatched junction nucleotides: 6. The germline V gene has CDR1 MDHEN and CDR2 SYDVKM. The DNA for the CDR3 is TGTGCCAGCAGGCCCGGGACAGGGGGGTATCAGCCCCAGCATTTT. It translates to CASRPGTGGYQPQHF.

This clone has just a few counts. This rearrangement joins TRBV6-5 to TRBJ1-1; 7 bases match TRBD1. From germline, CDR1 is MNHEY and CDR2 SVGAGI. V gave up 2 bases and J gave up 1 base; unmatched junction bases: 4. The length of the CDR3 is 15 residues. The CDR3 nucleotides are TGTGCCAGCAGTTACACGAGGACAGGGAACACTGAAGCTTTCTTT. It is translated as CASSYTRTGNTEAFF.

This rearrangement joins TRBV30 to TRBJ1-3; possibly TRBD1 for D (5 bases). The CDR3 is 16 residues long. CDR1 and CDR2 from the germline V gene are GTSNPN and SVGIG (reference sequence). V gave up 2 bases and J gave up 2 bases, with 16 bases separating them. The CDR3 sequence: CAWSRDLLGAGNTIYF. Written as DNA, the CDR3 is TGTGCCTGGAGTAGGGACCTCCTCGGGGCTGGAAACACCATATATTTT. The variable domain in full, completed from reference TRBV30 and TRBJ1-3, reads SQTIHQWPATLVQPVGSPLSLECTVEGTSNPNLYWYRQAAGRGLQLLFYSVGIGQISSEVPQNLSASRPQDRQFILSSKKLLLSDSGFYLCAWSRDLLGAGNTIYFGEGSWLTVV.

V is TRBV5-1 and J is TRBJ2-5; D is undetermined. The length of the CDR3 is 14 residues. Germline-derived CDR1 and CDR2 are SGHRS and YFSETQ. Trimming took off 1 base at V and 1 base at J, with 8 bases between the two ends. The CDR3 spells CASSLSRPQETQYF. CDR3 nucleotide sequence: TGCGCCAGCAGCTTGAGTAGACCCCAAGAGACCCAGTACTTC.

The chain joins TRBV12-5 to TRBJ2-1; D is perhaps TRBD1 or TRBD2 (6 bases each). The CDR3 covers 15 residues. Trimming left V 0 bases short and J 5 bases short, with 11 bases between. CDR1 LGHNT and CDR2 FRNRAP come from the germline V gene. The CDR3 nucleotides read TGTGCTAGTGGTTTGGTTGGGGGGCGGAACAATGAGCAGTTCTTC. Protein sequence: CASGLVGGRNNEQFF. Complete variable domain (other parts from reference TRBV12-5 and TRBJ2-1): DARVTQTPRHKVTEMGQEVTMRCQPILGHNTVFWYRQTMMQGLELLAYFRNRAPLDDSGMPKDRFSAEMPDATLATLKIQPSEPRDSAVYFCASGLVGGRNNEQFFGPGTRLTVL.

The chain employs TRBV20-1 and TRBJ2-7; unclear D gene. Germline V lookup: CDR1 DFQATT, CDR2 SNEGSKA (reference sequence). The V end was cut by 3 bases, the J end by 9 bases, with 9 bases between. This CDR3 spans 10 amino acids. The CDR3 coding sequence is TGCAGTGCTAGGTTAGTCGGGCAGTACTTC. It yields the protein CSARLVGQYF.

A few counts support this clone. The rearrangement uses TRBV19 and TRBJ2-7, with 8 bases aligning to TRBD2. V gave up 6 bases and J gave up 0 bases; unmatched junction bases: 7. The CDR3 has 15 amino acids. CDR1 is LNHDA and CDR2 is SQIVND in the germline V gene (reference sequence). The CDR3 nucleotides read TGTGCCAGTAGCGATAGCGGGGTGAGCTCCTACGAGCAGTACTTC. Protein product: CASSDSGVSSYEQYF. Looking up the rest from reference TRBV19 and TRBJ2-7 gives the full variable domain: DGGITQSPKYLFRKEGQNVTLSCEQNLNHDAMYWYRQDPGQGLRLIYYSQIVNDFQKGDIAEGYSVSREKKESFPLTVTSAQKNPTAFYLCASSDSGVSSYEQYFGPGTRLTVT.

The chain is built from TRBV10-2 and TRBJ2-7; D may be TRBD1 (6 bases). CDR3 length: 11 residues. Per the germline V gene, CDR1 is WSHSY and CDR2 is SAAADI. Deletions cut 8 bases from V and 3 bases from J, with 8 bases between. The CDR3 reads CASGQLYEQYF. CDR3 DNA sequence: TGCGCCAGCGGACAGCTCTACGAGCAGTACTTC.